The rows below give T cell receptor beta chains drawn from one sample of a study of CD8 T cells in ankylosing spondylitis. One entry per CDR3 protein, called by TCRdb with MiXCR from the 5' RACE reads. The sample has around 53,000 distinct CDR3 sequences; about 7.8% are singletons. Sequenced: blood, either unsorted or a sorted T cell fraction (not recorded which). These receptors came from a female donor with ankylosing spondylitis or in good health (not recorded which). CDR3s include the opening cysteine and the closing phenylalanine or tryptophan. The D gene is left open where the match is weak. Some rows mark clone size as missing; the rest say once, few, many or name a class of expanded clone.

TRBV5-1,many,-,TRBJ1-4,CASSFMSAYNEKLFF,TGCGCCAGCAGCTTTATGTCGGCTTATAATGAAAAACTGTTTTTT
TRBV5-4,-,TRBD1,TRBJ1-6,CASSSGQSNSPLHF,TGTGCCAGCAGCTCGGGACAGTCTAATTCACCCCTCCACTTT
TRBV3-1,many,-,TRBJ2-5,CASSQGVRGQETQYF,TGTGCCAGCAGCCAAGGTGTACGGGGACAAGAGACCCAGTACTTC
TRBV29-1,many,-,TRBJ2-2,CSRKPAGELFF,TGCAGCCGAAAGCCGGCCGGGGAGCTGTTTTTT
TRBV27,-,-,TRBJ1-4,CASSLYEAGPAEKLFF,TGTGCCAGCAGTTTATATGAAGCAGGGCCGGCTGAAAAACTGTTTTTT
TRBV4-2,many,TRBD2,TRBJ2-3,CASSPSGGARADTQYF,TGTGCCAGCAGCCCTAGCGGGGGGGCCCGGGCAGATACGCAGTATTTT
TRBV7-6,many,TRBD1,TRBJ1-1,CASRQQGASTEAFF,TGTGCCAGCAGACAACAGGGGGCGAGCACTGAAGCTTTCTTT
TRBV27,many,TRBD2,TRBJ2-1,CASSSTSGGVLISSYNEQFF,TGTGCCAGCAGTTCCACTAGCGGGGGGGTCCTGATAAGCTCCTACAATGAGCAGTTCTTC
TRBV7-2,-,-,TRBJ2-7,CASSLVGDLNAYEQYF,TGTGCCAGCAGCTTAGTGGGGGATCTGAATGCCTACGAGCAGTACTTC
TRBV5-1,-,-,TRBJ1-3,CASSLAPRVDGNTIYF,TGCGCCAGCAGCTTGGCCCCCAGGGTGGATGGAAACACCATATATTTT
TRBV20-1,many,TRBD2,TRBJ2-3,CSAWVAGGRADTQYF,TGCAGTGCATGGGTAGCGGGGGGCAGGGCAGATACGCAGTATTTT
TRBV6-2/TRBV6-3,many,-,TRBJ1-5,CASRPDSNQPQHF,TGTGCCAGCAGACCGGACAGCAATCAGCCCCAGCATTTT
TRBV12-3/TRBV12-4,many,-,TRBJ2-4,CASNQLQVRAKNIQYF,TGTGCCAGCAACCAGTTACAGGTCCGAGCCAAAAACATTCAGTACTTC
TRBV18,many,-,TRBJ1-6,CASSNKQSSPLHF,TGTGCCAGCTCAAATAAACAATCCTCACCCCTCCACTTT
TRBV5-1,few,TRBD1,TRBJ1-1,CASSLSGTGAGTEAFF,TGCGCCAGCAGCTTATCCGGGACAGGGGCGGGCACTGAAGCTTTCTTT
TRBV2,once,-,TRBJ1-2,CASSDWGASGYTF,TGTGCCAGCAGTGATTGGGGGGCCTCTGGCTACACCTTC
TRBV20-1,many,-,TRBJ2-5,CSASSGQETQYF,TGCAGTGCTAGTTCGGGGCAAGAGACCCAGTACTTC
TRBV5-1,many,-,TRBJ2-7,CASSLAGLSYEQYF,TGCGCCAGCAGCTTGGCAGGGCTCTCCTACGAGCAGTACTTC
TRBV7-2,many,-,TRBJ2-5,CASSSPPETQYF,TGTGCCAGCAGCTCACCCCCGGAGACCCAGTACTTC
TRBV5-6,many,TRBD1,TRBJ2-2,CASVGRGQGNTGELFF,TGTGCCAGCGTTGGGAGGGGACAGGGGAACACCGGGGAGCTGTTTTTT
TRBV5-1,few,-,TRBJ1-2,CASSLESGYGYTF,TGCGCCAGCAGCTTGGAGTCGGGCTATGGCTACACCTTC
TRBV5-1,many,-,TRBJ2-7,CASSLLPSDREQYF,TGCGCCAGCAGCTTGTTACCCTCGGACAGAGAGCAGTACTTC
TRBV4-3,many,-,TRBJ1-2,CASSQEATEDGYTF,TGCGCCAGCAGCCAAGAAGCGACAGAGGATGGCTACACCTTC
TRBV20-1,many,TRBD1,TRBJ1-5,CSARDVGQGLIAQHF,TGCAGTGCTAGAGATGTAGGACAGGGACTTATTGCCCAGCATTTT
TRBV7-9,-,TRBD1,TRBJ1-1,CASSFRGGNEAFF,TGTGCCAGCAGCTTTCGAGGGGGCAATGAAGCTTTCTTT
TRBV20-1,few,-,TRBJ2-3,CSASWVVGDTQYF,TGCAGTGCTAGTTGGGTGGTGGGGGATACGCAGTATTTT
TRBV3-1,many,-,TRBJ1-4,CASMRQGNEKLFF,TGTGCCAGCATGAGGCAGGGTAATGAAAAACTGTTTTTT
TRBV20-1,many,-,TRBJ2-2,CSALRTPNTGELFF,TGCAGTGCCTTACGTACACCCAACACCGGGGAGCTGTTTTTT
TRBV20-1,many,-,TRBJ1-1,CSARDGGGDTEAFF,TGCAGTGCTAGAGATGGGGGGGGGGACACTGAAGCTTTCTTT
TRBV25-1,many,TRBD1,TRBJ1-2,CATSTGVGYGYTF,TGTGCCACCTCGACAGGGGTCGGGTATGGCTACACCTTC
TRBV5-1,once,-,TRBJ1-4,CASSTVGGINEKLFF,TGCGCCAGCAGCACGGTAGGCGGGATTAATGAAAAACTGTTTTTT
TRBV14,many,-,TRBJ2-7,CASSHSYEQYF,TGTGCCAGCAGCCACTCCTACGAGCAGTACTTC
TRBV2,many,-,TRBJ1-2,CASSVLYGYTF,TGTGCCAGCAGTGTACTTTATGGCTACACCTTC
TRBV7-8,-,-,TRBJ2-7,CASSLLDSYEQYF,TGTGCCAGCAGCTTACTAGACAGCTACGAGCAGTACTTC
TRBV12-3/TRBV12-4,many,-,TRBJ1-2,CASRGDTDYGYTF,TGTGCCAGCAGAGGTGACACTGATTATGGCTACACCTTC
TRBV9,many,-,TRBJ1-1,CASSGRDGLNTEAFF,TGTGCCAGCAGCGGGCGGGACGGACTGAACACTGAAGCTTTCTTT
TRBV28,many,-,TRBJ2-1,CASSLGTGGGSYNEQFF,TGTGCCAGCAGTTTAGGGACGGGGGGCGGGTCCTACAATGAGCAGTTCTTC
TRBV20-1,-,-,TRBJ1-3,CSAAWGGYSPHSGNTIYF,TGCAGTGCTGCCTGGGGAGGGTACTCGCCCCATTCTGGAAACACCATATATTTT
TRBV5-1,many,-,TRBJ1-6,CASSSRGVNVVNSPLHF,TGCGCCAGCAGCTCGAGGGGTGTAAATGTTGTGAATTCACCCCTCCACTTT
TRBV4-1,-,TRBD1,TRBJ1-5,CASSQGGQVNQPQHF,TGCGCCAGCAGCCAAGGAGGACAGGTCAATCAGCCCCAGCATTTT
TRBV5-6,many,-,TRBJ1-1,CASSLIGEDRTEAFF,TGTGCCAGCAGCTTGATCGGGGAGGATAGGACTGAAGCTTTCTTT
TRBV29-1,many,-,TRBJ1-1,CSVGPGNTEAFF,TGCAGCGTTGGACCGGGGAACACTGAAGCTTTCTTT